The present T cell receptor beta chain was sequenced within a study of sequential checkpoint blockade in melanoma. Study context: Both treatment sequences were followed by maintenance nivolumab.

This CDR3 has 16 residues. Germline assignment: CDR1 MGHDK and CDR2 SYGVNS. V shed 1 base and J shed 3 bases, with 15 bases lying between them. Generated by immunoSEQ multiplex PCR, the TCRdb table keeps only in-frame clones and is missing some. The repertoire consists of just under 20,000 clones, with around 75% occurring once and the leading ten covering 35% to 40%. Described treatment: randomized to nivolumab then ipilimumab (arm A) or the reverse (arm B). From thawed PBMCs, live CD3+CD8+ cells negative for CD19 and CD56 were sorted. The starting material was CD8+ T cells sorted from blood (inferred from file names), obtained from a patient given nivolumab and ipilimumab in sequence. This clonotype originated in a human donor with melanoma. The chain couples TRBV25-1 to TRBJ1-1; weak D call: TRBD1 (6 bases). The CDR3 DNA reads TGTGCCAGCAGTGAATCCGCGGCGGGGGCATACACTGAAGCTTTCTTT. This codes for CASSESAAGAYTEAFF.